This T cell receptor beta chain was retrieved from a study of lymphopenia after photon versus proton radiotherapy. Overall study findings and caveats: Proton therapy kept repertoires fairly stable, unlike photons, which gained effector/memory cells.

Method: immunoSEQ multiplex PCR; TCRdb's copy keeps in-frame clones and lacks some. The data contain 7,000 to 9,000 clones, 93% of them singletons. The germline CDR1 and CDR2 sequences are SGHRS and YFSETQ. With 9 bases clipped from V and 4 bases from J, the junction kept 14 bases outside the gene matches. The CDR3 contains 17 residues. On this clone: The antigen remains unidentified.

Sample: peripheral blood, taken from a patient treated with photon-based radiotherapy. The TCR originated in a woman aged 50 to 60 with cholangiocarcinoma. V gene TRBV5-1 combines with J gene TRBJ1-4; 11 bases map to TRBD1. This CDR3 is CATSLLPGQGVNEKLFF. The CDR3 nucleotides read TGCGCCACTTCACTACTGCCGGGACAGGGGGTTAATGAAAAACTGTTTTTT. The full variable domain, its missing parts supplied by reference TRBV5-1 and TRBJ1-4, is KAGVTQTPRYLIKTRGQQVTLSCSPISGHRSVSWYQQTPGQGLQFLFEYFSETQRNKGNFPGRFSGRQFSNSRSEMNVSTLELGDSALYLCATSLLPGQGVNEKLFFGSGTQLSVL.